This TCR beta chain was recovered during a study of blood T cell repertoires in COVID-19. In the study overall: PBMCs, B-cell-depleted T cells, or T cells provided the cDNA or gDNA that made up the material.

The CDR3 has 13 amino acids. The germline V gene encodes CDR1 SGHVS and CDR2 FQNEAQ. V trimming: 3 bases; J trimming: 6 bases; junction bases outside the gene matches: 2. Repertoires were generated with immunoSEQ multiplex PCR, while TCRdb's copy carries only in-frame clones and drops some. Among 150,000 to 200,000 clones, roughly nine tenths were seen once, and the ten largest hold roughly 4%. This receptor was taken from a woman aged 70 to 79 with acute or convalescent COVID-19. The V gene is TRBV7-8, the J gene TRBJ2-1, with TRBD1 matching over 7 bases. The sequenced sample consisted of peripheral blood. In DNA, the CDR3 is TGTGCCAGCAGCTTCTACAGGGGCAATGAGCAGTTCTTC. This encodes CASSFYRGNEQFF. Together with reference TRBV7-8 and TRBJ2-1, the CDR3 gives the full variable domain: GAGVSQSPRYKVAKRGQDVALRCDPISGHVSLFWYQQALGQGPEFLTYFQNEAQLDKSGLPSDRFFAERPEGSVSTLKIQRTQQEDSAVYLCASSFYRGNEQFFGPGTRLTVL.